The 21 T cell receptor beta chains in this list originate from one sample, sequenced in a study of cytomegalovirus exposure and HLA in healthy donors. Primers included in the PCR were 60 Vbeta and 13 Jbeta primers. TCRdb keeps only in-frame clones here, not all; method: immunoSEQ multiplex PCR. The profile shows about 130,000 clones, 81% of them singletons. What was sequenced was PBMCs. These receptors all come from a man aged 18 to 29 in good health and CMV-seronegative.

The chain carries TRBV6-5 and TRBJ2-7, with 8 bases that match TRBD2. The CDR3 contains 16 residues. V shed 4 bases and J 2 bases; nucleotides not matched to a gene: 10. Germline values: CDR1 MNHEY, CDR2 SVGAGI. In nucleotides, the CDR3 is TGTGCCAGCAGTTTAGCGGGGCCAAACTCAGCCTACGAGCAGTACTTC. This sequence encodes CASSLAGPNSAYEQYF.

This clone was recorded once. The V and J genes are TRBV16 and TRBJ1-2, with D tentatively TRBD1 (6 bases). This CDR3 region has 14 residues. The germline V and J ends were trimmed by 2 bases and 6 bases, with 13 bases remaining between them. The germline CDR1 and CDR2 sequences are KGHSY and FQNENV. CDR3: CASSQAGQGNGYTF. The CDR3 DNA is TGTGCCAGCAGCCAAGCCGGGCAGGGGAATGGCTACACCTTC.

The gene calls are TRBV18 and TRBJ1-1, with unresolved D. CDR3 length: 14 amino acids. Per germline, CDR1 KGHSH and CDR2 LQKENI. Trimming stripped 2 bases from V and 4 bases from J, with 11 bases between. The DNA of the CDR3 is TGTGCCAGCTCACCAAGCGCTCGGATCACTGAAGCTTTCTTT. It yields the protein CASSPSARITEAFF.

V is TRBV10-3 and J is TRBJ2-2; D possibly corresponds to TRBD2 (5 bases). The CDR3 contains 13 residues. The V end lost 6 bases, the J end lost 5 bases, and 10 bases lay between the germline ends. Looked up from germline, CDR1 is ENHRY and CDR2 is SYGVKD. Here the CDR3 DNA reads TGTGCCATCAGATTGGGAGTAACCGGGGAGCTGTTTTTT. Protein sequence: CAIRLGVTGELFF.

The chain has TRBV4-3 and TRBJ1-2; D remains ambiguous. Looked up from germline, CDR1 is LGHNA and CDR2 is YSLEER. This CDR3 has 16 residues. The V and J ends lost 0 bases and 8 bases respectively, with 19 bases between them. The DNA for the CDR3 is TGCGCCAGCAGCCAAGAGGGAATACAACCACCGGGGGGCTACACCTTC. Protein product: CASSQEGIQPPGGYTF.

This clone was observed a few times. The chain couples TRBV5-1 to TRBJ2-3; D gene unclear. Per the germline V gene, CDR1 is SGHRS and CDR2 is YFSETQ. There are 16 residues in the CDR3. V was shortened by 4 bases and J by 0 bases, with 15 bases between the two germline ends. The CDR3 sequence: CASSPAALVSTDTQYF. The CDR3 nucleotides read TGCGCCAGCAGCCCCGCAGCTCTAGTAAGCACAGATACGCAGTATTTT. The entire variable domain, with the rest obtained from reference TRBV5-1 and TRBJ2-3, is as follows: KAGVTQTPRYLIKTRGQQVTLSCSPISGHRSVSWYQQTPGQGLQFLFEYFSETQRNKGNFPGRFSGRQFSNSRSEMNVSTLELGDSALYLCASSPAALVSTDTQYFGPGTRLTVL.

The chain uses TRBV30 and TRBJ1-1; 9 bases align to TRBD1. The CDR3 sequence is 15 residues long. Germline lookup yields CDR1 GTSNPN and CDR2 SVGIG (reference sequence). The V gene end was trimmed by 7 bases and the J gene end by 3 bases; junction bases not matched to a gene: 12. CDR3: CASSGQGFSDTEAFF. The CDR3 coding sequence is TGTGCCTCCTCGGGACAGGGTTTCAGTGACACTGAAGCTTTCTTT.

CDR3 nucleotide sequence: TGTGCCAGCGGCCGGGACAGGGGGCGTCGGTCACCCCTCCACTTT. Translating gives CASGRDRGRRSPLHF. The rearrangement links TRBV27 to TRBJ1-6, with 12 positions matching TRBD1. CDR3 length: 15 amino acids. The V gene end was trimmed by 8 bases and the J gene end by 10 bases; junction bases not matched to a gene: 9. In germline, CDR1 is MNHEY, CDR2 SMNVEV (reference sequence).

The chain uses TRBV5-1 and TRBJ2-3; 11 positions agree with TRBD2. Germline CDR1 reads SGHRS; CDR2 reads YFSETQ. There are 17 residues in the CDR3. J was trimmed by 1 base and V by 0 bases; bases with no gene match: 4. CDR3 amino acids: CASSLESTSGGTDTQYF. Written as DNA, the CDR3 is TGCGCCAGCAGCTTGGAATCGACTAGCGGGGGCACAGATACGCAGTATTTT.

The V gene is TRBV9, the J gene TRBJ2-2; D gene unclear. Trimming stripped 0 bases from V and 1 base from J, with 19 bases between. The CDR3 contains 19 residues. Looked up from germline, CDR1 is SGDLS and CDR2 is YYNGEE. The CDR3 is CASSVAPVTVTLNTGELFF. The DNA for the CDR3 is TGTGCCAGCAGCGTAGCTCCCGTTACAGTCACTTTGAACACCGGGGAGCTGTTTTTT.

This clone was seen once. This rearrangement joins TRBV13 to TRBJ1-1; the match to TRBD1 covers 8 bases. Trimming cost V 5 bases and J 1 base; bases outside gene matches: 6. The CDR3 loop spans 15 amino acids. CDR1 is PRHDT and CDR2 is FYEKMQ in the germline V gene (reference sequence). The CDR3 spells CASSLGDRPNTEAFF. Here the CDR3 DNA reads TGTGCCAGCAGCCTGGGGGACAGGCCGAACACTGAAGCTTTCTTT.

The CDR3 nucleotides are TGCGCCAGCAGCCAGAGGGGGACAGGGTCCTACAATGAGCAGTTCTTC. It encodes CASSQRGTGSYNEQFF. The chain recombines TRBV4-3 with TRBJ2-1; 9 bases map to TRBD1. The ends lost 3 bases at V and 1 base at J; junction bases unmatched: 4. The CDR3 runs 16 residues. Germline CDR1 is LGHNA and CDR2 is YSLEER.

The CDR3 sequence: CASSLRGPTSSYEQYF. The DNA of the CDR3 is TGCGCCAGCAGCTTGAGGGGGCCGACAAGCTCCTACGAGCAGTACTTC. V usage is TRBV5-1 and J usage is TRBJ2-7; 7 nucleotides match TRBD1. The germline gives CDR1 SGHRS, CDR2 YFSETQ. V lost 1 base to trimming and J lost 0 bases; unmatched junction nucleotides: 7. The CDR3 covers 16 residues.

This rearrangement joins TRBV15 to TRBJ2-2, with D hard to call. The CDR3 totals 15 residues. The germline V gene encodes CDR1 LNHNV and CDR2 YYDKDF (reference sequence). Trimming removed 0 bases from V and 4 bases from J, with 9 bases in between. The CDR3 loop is CATSREVSGTGELFF. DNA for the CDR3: TGTGCCACCAGCAGAGAGGTATCAGGCACCGGGGAGCTGTTTTTT.

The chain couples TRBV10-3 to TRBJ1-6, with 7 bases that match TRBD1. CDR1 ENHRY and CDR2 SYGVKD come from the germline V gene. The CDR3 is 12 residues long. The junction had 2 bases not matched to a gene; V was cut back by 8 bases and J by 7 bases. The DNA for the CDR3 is TGTGCCATCGGGACAGAAAATTCACCCCTCCACTTT. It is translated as CAIGTENSPLHF.

Written as DNA, the CDR3 is TGTGCCAGCTCTTACGGCCGACAGGGGAACTATGGCTACACCTTC. It translates to CASSYGRQGNYGYTF. This chain links TRBV25-1 with TRBJ1-2; 8 bases are shared with TRBD1. Looked up from germline, CDR1 is MGHDK and CDR2 is SYGVNS. The ends lost 8 bases at V and 2 bases at J; junction bases unmatched: 10. This CDR3 has 15 residues.

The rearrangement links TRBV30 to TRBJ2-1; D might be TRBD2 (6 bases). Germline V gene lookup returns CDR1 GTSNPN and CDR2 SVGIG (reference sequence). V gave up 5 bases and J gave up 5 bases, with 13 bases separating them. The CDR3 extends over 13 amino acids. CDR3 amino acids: CAWLGGTNNEQFF. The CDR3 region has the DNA TGTGCCTGGTTAGGCGGGACCAACAATGAGCAGTTCTTC. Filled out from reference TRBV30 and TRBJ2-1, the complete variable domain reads SQTIHQWPATLVQPVGSPLSLECTVEGTSNPNLYWYRQAAGRGLQLLFYSVGIGQISSEVPQNLSASRPQDRQFILSSKKLLLSDSGFYLCAWLGGTNNEQFFGPGTRLTVL.

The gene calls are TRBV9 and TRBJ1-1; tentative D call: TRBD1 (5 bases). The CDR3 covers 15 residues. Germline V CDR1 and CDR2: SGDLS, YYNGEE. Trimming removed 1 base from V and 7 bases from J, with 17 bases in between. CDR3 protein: CASSVKEGRIFEAFF. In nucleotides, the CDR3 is TGTGCCAGCAGCGTAAAGGAGGGACGGATCTTTGAAGCTTTCTTT.

Written as DNA, the CDR3 is TGTGCCAGCAGGTTCGTTCAGGTTAATTCACCCCTCCACTTT. Encoded protein: CASRFVQVNSPLHF. This chain connects TRBV27 to TRBJ1-6, with unresolved D. V was pared by 6 bases and J by 6 bases, with 12 bases between. Germline lookup yields CDR1 MNHEY and CDR2 SMNVEV (reference sequence). The CDR3 is 14 amino acids.

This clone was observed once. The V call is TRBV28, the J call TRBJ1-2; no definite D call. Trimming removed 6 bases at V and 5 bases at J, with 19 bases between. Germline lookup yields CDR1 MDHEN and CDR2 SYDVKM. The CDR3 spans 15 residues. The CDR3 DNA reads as TGTGCCAGCAGACTAATGCGGAGAGGTGCTTATGGCTACACCTTC. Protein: CASRLMRRGAYGYTF.

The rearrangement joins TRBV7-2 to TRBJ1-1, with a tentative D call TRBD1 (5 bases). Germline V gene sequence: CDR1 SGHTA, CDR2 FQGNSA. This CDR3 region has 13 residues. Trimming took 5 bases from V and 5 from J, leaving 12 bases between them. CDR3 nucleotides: TGTGCCAGCAGCCAGGGCCCTGGGACTGAAGCTTTCTTT. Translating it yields CASSQGPGTEAFF.